The rows below give T cell receptor beta chains drawn from one sample of a study of CD8+ T cells in alopecia areata. This table comes from immunoSEQ multiplex PCR, and its TCRdb copy is limited to in-frame clones, with some not included. The sample holds about 110,000 clones, approximately 55% seen once. The specimen comprised CD4+ T cells sorted from blood, sampled at week 24, from a patient treated with tofacitinib. Receptors originate from a human donor with alopecia areata. Both conserved end residues are part of each CDR3. Each record gives: V gene, J gene, CDR3 protein.

TRBV20-1	TRBJ2-7	CSARLGDEQYF
TRBV5-6	TRBJ1-5	CASSLRLGVENQPQHF
TRBV27	TRBJ2-5	CASRPTGKETQYF
TRBV30	TRBJ2-1	CAWSPRPPRQFF
TRBV15	TRBJ1-4	CATSRNRGGEKLFF
TRBV5-1	TRBJ2-5	CASRAGAEETQYF
TRBV9	TRBJ1-2	CASSVEAVDGYTF
TRBV23-1	TRBJ2-4	CASSQHRDRGPKNIQYF
TRBV7-9	TRBJ2-5	CASSSTGDTQYF
TRBV6-1	TRBJ2-2	CASSKGRGDTGELFF
TRBV29-1	TRBJ1-1	CSVEGQENTEAFF
TRBV29-1	TRBJ2-7	CSVRGRVTYEQYF
TRBV4-1	TRBJ2-4	CASSPITDLAKNIQYF
TRBV5-1	TRBJ1-3	CASSPGTEGNTIYF
TRBV2	TRBJ2-7	CASSVRQTTGEQYF
TRBV4-3	TRBJ1-6	CASSQVGTGQNSPLHF
TRBV7-2	TRBJ2-1	CASSLDIGEQFF
TRBV5-1	TRBJ2-5	CASSSRETQYF
TRBV7-2	TRBJ1-5	CASSHWGSNQPQHF
TRBV7-2	TRBJ2-7	CASSLNGGGISYEQYF
TRBV27	TRBJ1-2	CASSPFGQGNYGYTF
TRBV6-5	TRBJ1-2	CASRSQGRRNYGYTF
TRBV5-1	TRBJ2-7	CASSLDPARVGNEQYF
TRBV4-1	TRBJ2-7	CASSQYWGGEQYF
TRBV9	TRBJ1-4	CASSVDSGWSEKLFF
TRBV5-1	TRBJ2-5	CASRETQQETQYF
TRBV7-9	TRBJ2-7	CASSFRVSYEQYF
TRBV5-1	TRBJ2-7	CASSADGSSYEQYF
TRBV5-1	TRBJ2-2	CASRPTPRGTGELFF